Presented here are 19 T cell receptor beta chains from one specimen sequenced in a study of PD-1 blockade in classical Hodgkin lymphoma. Method: immunoSEQ multiplex PCR; TCRdb's copy keeps in-frame clones and lacks some. The sample holds more than 10,000 clones, roughly 84% seen once. Every patient was affected by relapse after autologous stem cell transplantation, while exposure to brentuximab vedotin was not uniform. The study isolated CD8+ T cells from thawed PBMCs by magnetic negative selection. The sequenced sample was CD8+ T cells from blood, obtained at baseline. The receptors shown here come from a human donor with classical Hodgkin lymphoma.

The rearrangement uses TRBV6-5 and TRBJ2-1; D possibly corresponds to TRBD1 (6 bases). Trimming cost V 2 bases and J 4 bases, with 9 bases left between them. CDR3 length: 14 amino acids. Looked up from germline, CDR1 is MNHEY and CDR2 is SVGAGI. CDR3 DNA: TGTGCCAGCAGTTACGCGGACAGTTACAATGAGCAGTTCTTC. This sequence encodes CASSYADSYNEQFF.

The rearrangement joins TRBV14 to TRBJ2-3; D uncertain. V was cut by 0 bases and J by 1 base, with 8 bases left in between. Germline CDR1 SGHDN, CDR2 FVKESK. This CDR3 contains 15 residues. CDR3 sequence: CASSQDISGTDTQYF. CDR3 nucleotide sequence: TGTGCCAGCAGCCAAGATATTTCAGGCACAGATACGCAGTATTTT.

CDR3 sequence (DNA): TGTGCCAGCAGCTCCCCTAGCGGGAGGACAGATACGCAGTATTTT. It yields the protein CASSSPSGRTDTQYF. The chain couples TRBV7-9 to TRBJ2-3; TRBD2 aligns across 11 bases. In germline, CDR1 is SEHNR, CDR2 FQNEAQ (reference sequence). This CDR3 comprises 15 residues. After removal of 4 bases from V and 3 bases from J, the junction contained 3 bases not matched to a gene.

The rearrangement links TRBV4-1 to TRBJ2-5; D may be TRBD2 (6 bases). Germline V CDR1 and CDR2: MGHRA, YSYEKL. Trimming shortened V by 0 bases and J by 0 bases, and 11 bases separated the two germline ends. This CDR3 is 16 amino acids long. CDR3 in amino acids: CASSQESSVYQETQYF. The CDR3 DNA sequence: TGCGCCAGCAGCCAAGAGTCTAGCGTGTACCAAGAGACCCAGTACTTC.

J is TRBJ2-1 and V is TRBV6-4, with D uncertain. Germline-derived CDR1 and CDR2 are MRHNA and SNTAGT. Deletions cut 0 bases from V and 7 bases from J, with 16 bases between. This CDR3 is 16 amino acids long. The CDR3 coding sequence is TGTGCCAGCAGTGACTCGTTTCACGACGGATTAAATGAGCAGTTCTTC. It is translated as CASSDSFHDGLNEQFF.

The chain recombines TRBV14 with TRBJ2-5, with no clear D. Trimming took off 0 bases at V and 2 bases at J, with 10 bases between the two ends. The germline gives CDR1 SGHDN, CDR2 FVKESK. The CDR3 consists of 15 residues. The CDR3 sequence: CASSQDLQLQETQYF. The CDR3 DNA is TGTGCCAGCAGCCAAGATCTACAGCTTCAAGAGACCCAGTACTTC.

The chain combines TRBV4-2 with TRBJ2-1; D gene unclear. The CDR3 totals 13 residues. Trimming cost V 4 bases and J 4 bases, with 8 bases left between them. Germline-derived CDR1 and CDR2 are LGHNA and YNFKEQ. DNA of the CDR3: TGTGCCAGCAGCCTCGACGGTTACAATGAGCAGTTCTTC. This translates into CASSLDGYNEQFF.

The chain uses TRBV6-5 and TRBJ1-2; D not resolved. The germline CDR1 and CDR2 sequences are MNHEY and SVGAGI. The CDR3 length is 13 residues. The V and J ends lost 3 bases and 0 bases respectively, with 5 bases between them. DNA of the CDR3: TGTGCCAGCAGTTATTTCGCTAACTATGGCTACACCTTC. It specifies CASSYFANYGYTF.

The chain links TRBV9 to TRBJ2-1; 10 positions match TRBD2. This CDR3 is 16 amino acids long. CDR1 is SGDLS, CDR2 YYNGEE, per germline. V lost 1 base, J lost 4 bases, and 5 bases stayed unmatched. The CDR3 nucleotides read TGTGCCAGCAGCGTATTAGCGGGAGGTACGTACAATGAGCAGTTCTTC. It encodes CASSVLAGGTYNEQFF. Filled out from reference TRBV9 and TRBJ2-1, the complete variable domain reads DSGVTQTPKHLITATGQRVTLRCSPRSGDLSVYWYQQSLDQGLQFLIQYYNGEERAKGNILERFSAQQFPDLHSELNLSSLELGDSALYFCASSVLAGGTYNEQFFGPGTRLTVL.

The genes are TRBV27 and TRBJ1-1; 9 bases map to TRBD1. V lost 2 bases, J lost 1 base, and 2 bases stayed unmatched. Germline CDR1 and CDR2: MNHEY and SMNVEV (reference sequence). The CDR3 has 15 amino acids. The DNA for the CDR3 is TGTGCCAGCAGTTTAACGACAGGGGGGAACACTGAAGCTTTCTTT. Translation: CASSLTTGGNTEAFF.

The chain is built from TRBV19 and TRBJ1-1, with unresolved D. The V end was cut by 1 base, the J end by 0 bases, with 6 bases between. The germline V gene encodes CDR1 LNHDA and CDR2 SQIVND (reference sequence). The CDR3 covers 14 residues. CDR3 in DNA: TGTGCCAGTAGTATAGCAGGCCTGAACACTGAAGCTTTCTTT. Translating gives CASSIAGLNTEAFF. Full variable domain (remainder filled in from reference TRBV19 and TRBJ1-1): DGGITQSPKYLFRKEGQNVTLSCEQNLNHDAMYWYRQDPGQGLRLIYYSQIVNDFQKGDIAEGYSVSREKKESFPLTVTSAQKNPTAFYLCASSIAGLNTEAFFGQGTRLTVV.

The chain joins TRBV7-9 to TRBJ2-1; maybe TRBD1 (5 bases). The ends were cut back, 5 bases at V and 0 bases at J, with 17 bases in the middle. Germline CDR1 reads SEHNR; CDR2 reads FQNEAQ (reference sequence). The CDR3 consists of 17 residues. The CDR3 DNA reads TGTGCCAGCAGCCCCCGTTTACACAGGAGCTCCTACAATGAGCAGTTCTTC. It yields the protein CASSPRLHRSSYNEQFF.

The V call is TRBV7-9, the J call TRBJ1-2; 11 bases fit TRBD1. Per germline, CDR1 SEHNR and CDR2 FQNEAQ (reference sequence). After removal of 4 bases from V and 4 bases from J, the junction contained 5 bases not matched to a gene. The CDR3 loop spans 15 amino acids. CDR3 sequence reads: CASSSNGQGAYGYTF. Here the CDR3 DNA reads TGTGCCAGCAGCTCCAATGGACAGGGGGCCTATGGCTACACCTTC. The full variable domain, rest sourced from reference TRBV7-9 and TRBJ1-2, is DTGVSQNPRHKITKRGQNVTFRCDPISEHNRLYWYRQTLGQGPEFLTYFQNEAQLEKSRLLSDRFSAERPKGSFSTLEIQRTEQGDSAMYLCASSSNGQGAYGYTFGSGTRLTVV.

The V gene is TRBV29-1, the J gene TRBJ2-5; TRBD2 aligns across 8 bases. The J segment lost 4 bases and the V segment lost 7 bases, leaving 14 bases of the junction unmatched. This CDR3 comprises 15 residues. Looked up from germline, CDR1 is SQVTM and CDR2 is ANQGSEA. CDR3 in amino acids: CSGDTGTRLSETQYF. For the CDR3, the DNA is TGCAGCGGGGATACCGGGACTAGATTGTCAGAGACCCAGTACTTC.

V and J are TRBV7-6 and TRBJ2-2; 7 bases align to TRBD1. Germline values: CDR1 SGHVS, CDR2 FNYEAQ. The CDR3 consists of 14 residues. Losses at the gene ends were 5 bases for V and 5 bases for J; bases not matched to a gene: 5. CDR3 sequence: CASSTGTETGELFF. CDR3 nucleotide sequence: TGTGCCAGCAGCACCGGGACAGAAACCGGGGAGCTGTTTTTT.

V and J are TRBV19 and TRBJ2-7; 7 positions agree with TRBD2. The CDR3 extends over 14 amino acids. Germline V gene data show CDR1 as LNHDA and CDR2 as SQIVND (reference sequence). V shed 6 bases and J 2 bases; nucleotides not matched to a gene: 7. The DNA for the CDR3 is TGTGCCAGTAGGGTAGCGGGTAACACCTACGAGCAGTACTTC. This translates into CASRVAGNTYEQYF.

The rearrangement uses TRBV11-3 and TRBJ2-7, with D possibly matching TRBD2 (5 bases). The germline V and J ends were trimmed by 1 base and 5 bases, with 9 bases remaining between them. This CDR3 is built from 13 residues. Per germline, CDR1 SGHNT and CDR2 YENEEA. DNA of the CDR3: TGTGCCAGCAGCTTAGTTTTCGGGGACGAGCAGTACTTC. Translated, it gives CASSLVFGDEQYF.

V usage is TRBV5-4 and J usage is TRBJ2-7, with 13 bases fitting TRBD2. This CDR3 has 18 residues. The germline gives CDR1 SGHNT, CDR2 YYREEE (reference sequence). Losses at the gene ends were 3 bases for V and 2 bases for J; bases not matched to a gene: 11. The CDR3 loop is CASSSSILTSGRAYEQYF. CDR3 nucleotides: TGTGCCAGCAGCTCCTCCATACTAACTAGCGGGAGGGCCTACGAGCAGTACTTC. Full variable domain (rest looked up from reference TRBV5-4 and TRBJ2-7): ETGVTQSPTHLIKTRGQQVTLRCSSQSGHNTVSWYQQALGQGPQFIFQYYREEENGRGNFPPRFSGLQFPNYSSELNVNALELDDSALYLCASSSSILTSGRAYEQYFGPGTRLTVT.

This chain joins TRBV5-8 and TRBJ2-1; 14 positions match TRBD2. Germline V gene data show CDR1 as SGHTS and CDR2 as YDEGEE. V shed 4 bases, J shed 8 bases, and the junction held 5 bases outside the gene matches. The CDR3 consists of 15 residues. The CDR3 loop is CASSNGLAGGDEQFF. CDR3 nucleotides: TGTGCCAGCAGCAACGGACTAGCGGGAGGCGATGAGCAGTTCTTC.